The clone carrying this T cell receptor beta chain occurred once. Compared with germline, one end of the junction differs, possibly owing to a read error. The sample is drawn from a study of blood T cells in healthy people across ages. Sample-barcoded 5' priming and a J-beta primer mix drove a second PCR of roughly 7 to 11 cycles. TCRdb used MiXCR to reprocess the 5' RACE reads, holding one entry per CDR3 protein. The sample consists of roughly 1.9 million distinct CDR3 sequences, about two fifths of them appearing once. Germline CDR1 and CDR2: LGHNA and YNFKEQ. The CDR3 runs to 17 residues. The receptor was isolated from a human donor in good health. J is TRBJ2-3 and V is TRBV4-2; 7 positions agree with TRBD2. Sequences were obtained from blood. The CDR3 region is CASSQVTGGFSTDTRYF. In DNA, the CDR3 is TGTGCCAGCAGCCAAGTCACGGGGGGTTTCAGCACAGATACGCGGTATTTT.